Listed below are T cell receptor beta chains from one sample, sequenced in a study of monozygotic twins with cystic fibrosis. TCRdb's copy holds only in-frame clones and misses some; the assay was immunoSEQ multiplex PCR. The top ten hold around 0.18% of the sample, which has tens of thousands of clones, nearly 98% seen once. Sequencing input: blood. These receptors came from a girl aged 2 to 10 with cystic fibrosis. The CDR3 runs from the conserved cysteine through the conserved F or W. The D gene is left open where the match is weak.

CDR3 protein,J gene,V gene,D gene
CASSLLTSGSPWEQFF,TRBJ2-1,TRBV28,TRBD2
CASSEVRDTEAFF,TRBJ1-1,TRBV2,NA
CASSYIQDPTGANVLTF,TRBJ2-6,TRBV27,NA
CASSPAGAGTEAFF,TRBJ1-1,TRBV7-8,NA
CASSQGTSGGSYNEQFF,TRBJ2-1,TRBV5-1,TRBD2
CAWTTGGETQYF,TRBJ2-5,TRBV30,TRBD1
CASRTQGEVIGYTF,TRBJ1-2,TRBV2,TRBD1
CASSVVAKGGLRTDTQYF,TRBJ2-3,TRBV9,NA
CASSGGGRGLSYEQYF,TRBJ2-7,TRBV2,TRBD1
CASSLSGVEQYF,TRBJ2-7,TRBV7-9,NA
CASGLPSWDTLTYNEQFF,TRBJ2-1,TRBV12-5,NA
CASSSASRDRPYTF,TRBJ1-2,TRBV5-1,TRBD1
CASSEDRADNEQFF,TRBJ2-1,TRBV6-1,TRBD1
CASSSGPGEFF,TRBJ2-1,TRBV5-1,NA
CSVERQGNEQFF,TRBJ2-1,TRBV29-1,TRBD1
CATTGLGQRSYEQYF,TRBJ2-7,TRBV28,NA
CASSIAASGGYNEQFF,TRBJ2-1,TRBV19,TRBD2
CASKPQDNTLPYYGYTF,TRBJ1-2,TRBV28,NA
CASSGFYRGDNEKLFF,TRBJ1-4,TRBV5-6,TRBD1
CASSLMRIPGNTIYF,TRBJ1-3,TRBV2,NA
CASGEGLAPEQFF,TRBJ2-1,TRBV2,TRBD2
CASSARLSYIQYF,TRBJ2-4,TRBV7-9,NA
CASSQAADTQYF,TRBJ2-3,TRBV6-5,NA
CSAQGRVDGTEAFF,TRBJ1-1,TRBV29-1,NA
CASSQGSGRNNEQFF,TRBJ2-1,TRBV4-1,NA
CASSSWTSRNSYNEQFF,TRBJ2-1,TRBV7-6,TRBD2
CASSYSRDSNQPQHF,TRBJ1-5,TRBV6-5,NA
CASRPQGTAGYTF,TRBJ1-2,TRBV28,NA
CASSQELLSGGSGYGYTF,TRBJ1-2,TRBV4-1,TRBD1
CASSEAGRGGGYTF,TRBJ1-2,TRBV2,NA
CAWTSGRVRYEQYF,TRBJ2-7,TRBV30,TRBD2
CASSSTRGQVYGYTF,TRBJ1-2,TRBV11-2,TRBD1
CASSWSVSDYGYTF,TRBJ1-2,TRBV7-9,NA
CASSLSGVYEQYF,TRBJ2-7,TRBV5-1,NA
CASSLWGFQGATEAFF,TRBJ1-1,TRBV28,TRBD1
CASSVENYHGYTF,TRBJ1-2,TRBV9,NA
CASSGGRTYEQYF,TRBJ2-7,TRBV5-5,NA
CASSLDLVAHGYTF,TRBJ1-2,TRBV5-6,NA
CASSLRSWEKLFF,TRBJ1-4,TRBV27,NA
CASSATGVFSYEQYF,TRBJ2-7,TRBV9,TRBD1
CASSLLGQGHEQYF,TRBJ2-7,TRBV27,TRBD1
CASLGGKGLGYTF,TRBJ1-2,TRBV28,NA
CASMGQMNTEAFF,TRBJ1-1,TRBV2,TRBD1
CASSLHGWSSGNTIYF,TRBJ1-3,TRBV28,NA
CASSVSRVDSGANVLTF,TRBJ2-6,TRBV9,NA
CAWGTAEQYF,TRBJ2-7,TRBV30,TRBD1